The rows below give T cell receptor beta chains drawn from one sample of a study of Ad26.COV2.S vaccination and SARS-CoV-2 variants. TCRdb's table, derived via immunoSEQ multiplex PCR, lists solely in-frame clones and lacks some. The sample yields fewer than 600,000 clones, roughly nine tenths seen once. The source material was peripheral blood, sampled in a trial of Ad26.COV2.S vaccine versus placebo. Receptors were obtained from a person between 18 and 65 years old who received the Ad26.COV2.S COVID-19 vaccine or a placebo. The CDR3 runs from the conserved cysteine through the conserved F or W. A D gene is named only where the DNA matches it firmly. Where a row states a size, it is once, few, many or the class of an expanded clone; other rows omit it.

v_gene	abundance	d_gene	j_gene	CDR3aa	CDR3nt
TRBV29-1	NA	NA	TRBJ2-7	CSVHRGYEQYF	TGCAGCGTTCATAGGGGCTACGAGCAGTACTTC
TRBV27	NA	TRBD1	TRBJ2-7	CASSLLKGQGTYEQYF	TGTGCCAGCAGTTTGCTCAAGGGACAGGGTACCTACGAGCAGTACTTC
TRBV7-9	NA	NA	TRBJ2-2	CASSFGRGVTGELFF	TGTGCCAGCAGCTTCGGCAGGGGGGTCACCGGGGAGCTGTTTTTT
TRBV4-1	few	TRBD1	TRBJ1-6	CASSQATGNSPLHF	TGCGCCAGCAGCCAAGCGACAGGGAATTCACCCCTCCACTTT
TRBV7-3	NA	TRBD1	TRBJ2-3	CASSLTGDTQYF	TGTGCCAGCAGCTTGACAGGGGATACGCAGTATTTT
TRBV6-6	NA	NA	TRBJ1-3	CASSYSGGSGNTIYF	TGTGCCAGCAGTTACTCAGGGGGCTCTGGAAACACCATATATTTT
TRBV2	NA	NA	TRBJ1-4	CASSDGRTNEKLFF	TGTGCCAGCAGTGACGGACGGACTAATGAAAAACTGTTTTTT
TRBV7-2	NA	NA	TRBJ2-3	CASSLVVGAVGSDTQYF	TGTGCCAGCAGCTTAGTAGTCGGGGCAGTAGGGTCAGATACGCAGTATTTT
TRBV5-1	once	TRBD2	TRBJ2-3	CASSLRSGGVDTQYF	TGCGCCAGCAGCTTGAGATCGGGGGGAGTAGATACGCAGTATTTT
TRBV6-5	NA	TRBD1	TRBJ1-1	CASRPRGVNTEAFF	TGTGCCAGCAGACCCAGGGGGGTTAACACTGAAGCTTTCTTT
TRBV9	NA	TRBD1	TRBJ1-1	CASSVGGQGNTEAFF	TGTGCCAGCAGCGTAGGGGGACAGGGAAACACTGAAGCTTTCTTT
TRBV5-4	NA	TRBD1	TRBJ1-1	CASSLNRGGNTEAFF	TGTGCCAGCAGCCTGAACAGGGGAGGGAACACTGAAGCTTTCTTT
TRBV3-1/TRBV3-2	NA	NA	TRBJ2-7	CASSQVSDIYYEQYF	TGTGCCAGCAGCCAAGTTTCAGACATTTACTACGAGCAGTACTTC
TRBV12-3/TRBV12-4	NA	NA	TRBJ2-3	CASSFRKDTQYF	TGTGCCAGCAGTTTTCGGAAAGATACGCAGTATTTT
TRBV5-1	NA	NA	TRBJ1-2	CASSLAGSGNYGYTF	TGCGCCAGCAGCTTGGCAGGTTCGGGGAACTATGGCTACACCTTC
TRBV7-2	once	NA	TRBJ2-3	CASSLAPATDTQYF	TGTGCCAGCAGCTTAGCGCCCGCCACAGATACGCAGTATTTT
TRBV3-1/TRBV3-2	NA	TRBD2	TRBJ2-5	CASSQRGGKRGEETQYF	TGTGCCAGCAGCCAAAGGGGAGGGAAGAGGGGCGAAGAGACCCAGTACTTC
TRBV12-3/TRBV12-4	NA	TRBD1	TRBJ2-1	CASSTLRGLEQFF	TGTGCCAGCAGTACCCTTAGGGGGCTGGAGCAGTTCTTC
TRBV14	NA	NA	TRBJ2-2	CASSLRERARTGELFF	TGTGCCAGCAGCCTGCGAGAAAGGGCTCGGACCGGGGAGCTGTTTTTT
TRBV30	NA	NA	TRBJ1-1	CAWSALGRMNTEAFF	TGTGCCTGGAGTGCGTTGGGACGGATGAACACTGAAGCTTTCTTT
TRBV6-5	NA	NA	TRBJ1-3	CASSYSGSRGNTIYF	TGTGCCAGCAGTTACTCTGGGTCCAGGGGAAACACCATATATTTT
TRBV5-1	once	NA	TRBJ1-2	CASSLKLGAYYGYTF	TGCGCCAGCAGCTTGAAACTGGGGGCTTACTATGGCTACACCTTC
TRBV15	NA	NA	TRBJ2-7	CATSRDSGPGGMQYF	TGTGCCACCAGCAGAGATTCCGGGCCGGGGGGCATGCAGTACTTC
TRBV4-1	NA	TRBD1	TRBJ1-4	CASSPIDRGYEKLFF	TGCGCCAGCAGCCCAATCGACAGGGGCTATGAAAAACTGTTTTTT
TRBV5-1	NA	TRBD2	TRBJ2-1	CASKTSGTLYNEQFF	TGCGCCAGCAAGACTAGCGGGACTCTATACAATGAGCAGTTCTTC
TRBV11-2	NA	NA	TRBJ1-4	CASSLVPAANEKLFF	TGTGCCAGCAGCTTAGTTCCAGCGGCTAATGAAAAACTGTTTTTT
TRBV10-2	NA	TRBD1	TRBJ2-5	CASKDTSWDRGQTQYF	TGCGCCAGCAAAGACACTTCATGGGACAGGGGGCAGACCCAGTACTTC
TRBV27	NA	TRBD2	TRBJ2-5	CASSLLAGGETQYF	TGTGCCAGCAGTTTACTAGCGGGTGGAGAGACCCAGTACTTC
TRBV11-2	NA	NA	TRBJ2-1	CASSLGLPNEQFF	TGTGCCAGCAGCTTAGGCCTTCCTAATGAGCAGTTCTTC
TRBV28	NA	NA	TRBJ2-7	CASRQQRVDEQYF	TGTGCCAGCAGGCAACAGAGGGTCGACGAGCAGTACTTC
TRBV29-1	NA	NA	TRBJ2-3	CSVERDLSTDTQYF	TGCAGCGTTGAAAGGGATTTAAGCACAGATACGCAGTATTTT
TRBV19	NA	NA	TRBJ1-1	CASSDQIVNTEAFF	TGTGCCAGTAGTGACCAAATTGTGAACACTGAAGCTTTCTTT
TRBV6-4	NA	TRBD2	TRBJ2-2	CASLHPGLAGGTGELFF	TGTGCCAGCCTCCACCCGGGACTAGCGGGAGGGACCGGGGAGCTGTTTTTT
TRBV25-1	NA	TRBD1	TRBJ1-6	CASSEYPGQYNSPLHF	TGTGCCAGCAGTGAATACCCGGGACAGTATAATTCACCCCTCCACTTT
TRBV6-5	NA	NA	TRBJ2-2	CASSPGYTGELFF	TGTGCCAGCAGTCCCGGGTACACCGGGGAGCTGTTTTTT
TRBV5-8	NA	NA	TRBJ2-3	CASSWRAASTDTQYF	TGTGCCAGCAGCTGGCGGGCCGCTAGCACAGATACGCAGTATTTT
TRBV27	NA	NA	TRBJ1-2	CATSGANGYTF	TGTGCCACCTCGGGGGCAAATGGCTACACCTTC
TRBV7-3	NA	NA	TRBJ1-2	CASSLSPGADGYTF	TGTGCCAGCAGCTTATCCCCAGGGGCAGATGGCTACACCTTC
TRBV18	NA	TRBD1	TRBJ1-3	CASSPLDRVSGNTIYF	TGTGCCAGCTCACCCCTGGACAGGGTATCTGGAAACACCATATATTTT
TRBV7-9	NA	TRBD1	TRBJ1-6	CASSLGAGGDSYNSPLHF	TGTGCCAGCAGCTTAGGGGCAGGGGGTGATTCCTATAATTCACCCCTCCACTTT
TRBV6-6	NA	NA	TRBJ1-1	CASSYGTPNTEAFF	TGTGCCAGCAGTTACGGGACCCCGAACACTGAAGCTTTCTTT
TRBV7-6	NA	TRBD2	TRBJ2-1	CASSQGPAGVYNEQFF	TGTGCCAGCAGCCAGGGGCCAGCGGGGGTATACAATGAGCAGTTCTTC
TRBV29-1	NA	NA	TRBJ2-3	CSGGAQGTQYF	TGCAGCGGGGGGGCTCAGGGTACGCAGTATTTT
TRBV7-3	NA	TRBD1	TRBJ2-3	CASSLTRTGPDTQYF	TGTGCCAGCAGCTTAACTCGGACAGGACCAGATACGCAGTATTTT
TRBV6-6	NA	NA	TRBJ1-5	CASSYSGWGNQPQHF	TGTGCCAGCAGTTACTCAGGGTGGGGCAATCAGCCCCAGCATTTT
TRBV6-1	NA	NA	TRBJ2-3	CASSDRALGTDTQYF	TGTGCCAGCAGTGACAGGGCTCTTGGCACAGATACGCAGTATTTT
TRBV6-2/TRBV6-3	NA	NA	TRBJ2-5	CASSHSETQYF	TGTGCCAGCAGCCATTCTGAGACCCAGTACTTC
TRBV7-7	NA	TRBD1	TRBJ1-1	CASSSGQGTEAFF	TGTGCTAGCAGCTCCGGACAGGGGACTGAAGCTTTCTTT
TRBV28	once	TRBD2	TRBJ2-1	CASSFPEREGNNEQFF	TGTGCCAGCAGTTTCCCTGAGCGGGAGGGCAACAATGAGCAGTTCTTC
TRBV6-1	few	NA	TRBJ1-2	CASSEHRARVNYGYTF	TGTGCCAGCAGTGAACACAGGGCGAGGGTTAACTATGGCTACACCTTC